A single sample gave rise to the 26 T cell receptor beta chains below, sequenced in a study of T cells after yellow fever vaccination. One entry per CDR3 protein results from TCRdb running MiXCR on the 5' RACE reads. Found here are 320,000 or so distinct CDR3 sequences, roughly 7.5% of them singletons; the top ten hold roughly a sixth. Sequencing was performed on PBMCs, taken more than 40 days after the first yellow fever vaccination. The receptors come from a young man who received the YFV17D yellow fever vaccine.

J is TRBJ2-3 and V is TRBV19, with D perhaps TRBD2 (6 bases). The CDR3 length is 13 residues. V lost 5 bases to trimming and J lost 6 bases, with 12 bases between them. From germline, CDR1 is LNHDA and CDR2 SQIVND (reference sequence). CDR3 sequence (DNA): TGTGCCAGTAGTTTCACCGGGGGTGATACGCAGTATTTT. Translating it yields CASSFTGGDTQYF.

This clonotype was found a few times. The CDR3 sequence: CASSSLYEETQYF. CDR3 coding DNA: TGCGCCAGCAGCTCGTTGTACGAAGAGACCCAGTACTTC. The V call is TRBV5-1, the J call TRBJ2-5; D is uncertain. CDR3 length: 13 amino acids. V was trimmed by 3 bases and J by 3 bases, leaving 9 bases between them. Per the germline V gene, CDR1 is SGHRS and CDR2 is YFSETQ. Combining the CDR3 with reference TRBV5-1 and TRBJ2-5 gives the whole variable domain KAGVTQTPRYLIKTRGQQVTLSCSPISGHRSVSWYQQTPGQGLQFLFEYFSETQRNKGNFPGRFSGRQFSNSRSEMNVSTLELGDSALYLCASSSLYEETQYFGPGTRLLVL.

This clonotype was counted a single time. The gene calls are TRBV10-3 and TRBJ1-6; unclear D gene. Per germline, CDR1 ENHRY and CDR2 SYGVKD. This CDR3 comprises 15 residues. V lost 4 bases and J lost 3, with 10 bases in between. The CDR3 here is CAISVSGFYNSPLHF. The CDR3 DNA follows: TGTGCCATCAGTGTGTCGGGGTTCTATAATTCACCCCTCCACTTT.

CDR3 sequence (DNA): TGTGCCAGCAGCTTATACAGGGGTCTGGGTCAGCCCCAGCATTTT. Translation: CASSLYRGLGQPQHF. V usage is TRBV7-2 and J usage is TRBJ1-5, with TRBD1 matching 7 bases. The length of the CDR3 is 15 residues. Unmatched junction bases numbered 7, after V lost 2 bases and J lost 6 bases. CDR1 and CDR2 (germline): SGHTA, FQGNSA.

A few counts support this clonotype. The chain combines TRBV15 with TRBJ1-2, with 9 bases matching TRBD1. With 5 bases clipped from V and 3 bases from J, the junction kept 4 bases outside the gene matches. The CDR3 loop spans 14 amino acids. Germline CDR1 reads LNHNV; CDR2 reads YYDKDF (reference sequence). The CDR3 DNA is TGTGCCACCAGCCGGGACAGGGTACACTATGGCTACACCTTC. Its translation: CATSRDRVHYGYTF. Combining the CDR3 with reference TRBV15 and TRBJ1-2 gives the whole variable domain DAMVIQNPRYQVTQFGKPVTLSCSQTLNHNVMYWYQQKSSQAPKLLFHYYDKDFNNEADTPDNFQSRRPNTSFCFLDIRSPGLGDTAMYLCATSRDRVHYGYTFGSGTRLTVV.

This clonotype was detected a few times. The rearrangement joins TRBV5-5 to TRBJ2-5, with TRBD2 as a possible D gene (6 bases). Trimming cost V 4 bases and J 1 base, with 20 bases left between them. The CDR3 loop spans 17 amino acids. Germline V lookup: CDR1 SGHKS, CDR2 YYEKEE (reference sequence). In DNA, the CDR3 is TGTGCCAGCAGCCCGATAGGGGAATTGACTAGCCAAGAGACCCAGTACTTC. This sequence encodes CASSPIGELTSQETQYF.

This clonotype was seen more than once but under ten times. The V and J genes are TRBV6-2 or TRBV6-3 and TRBJ1-5; possible D gene TRBD1, 5 bases. The V and J ends lost 4 bases and 5 bases respectively, with 9 bases between them. The CDR3 has 13 amino acids. The V gene's germline CDR1 is MNHEY and CDR2 SVGEGT. The CDR3 is CASSFFRDQPQHF. The CDR3 DNA is TGTGCCAGCAGTTTCTTCAGGGATCAGCCCCAGCATTTT.

The V gene is TRBV5-8, the J gene TRBJ2-2; 10 positions agree with TRBD2. V lost 5 bases, J lost 0 bases, and 7 bases stayed unmatched. This CDR3 spans 17 amino acids. CDR1 is SGHTS and CDR2 is YDEGEE in the germline V gene. This CDR3 is CASSTGTSVTNTGELFF. The CDR3 DNA follows: TGTGCCAGCAGTACCGGGACTAGCGTGACGAACACCGGGGAGCTGTTTTTT.

This clonotype was counted a few times. Written as DNA, the CDR3 is TGTGCCAGCAGCCATAAAGGTGGGCTAGCGGGGGACGGGCCTGATGAGCAGTTCTTC. As protein: CASSHKGGLAGDGPDEQFF. This chain joins TRBV4-2 and TRBJ2-1; 10 positions match TRBD2. The trim removed 3 bases at V and 8 bases at J, leaving 19 bases unmatched. The CDR3 runs to 19 residues. CDR1 and CDR2 from the germline V gene are LGHNA and YNFKEQ.

This clonotype has a handful of counts. The V and J genes are TRBV7-2 and TRBJ2-7, with D possibly being TRBD1 or TRBD2 (6 bases each). Per germline, CDR1 SGHTA and CDR2 FQGNSA. Trimming cost V 2 bases and J 5 bases, with 10 bases left between them. There are 13 residues in the CDR3. CDR3 residues: CASSLMGGHEQYV. The DNA of the CDR3 is TGTGCCAGCAGCTTAATGGGGGGCCACGAGCAGTACGTC.

The table lists this clonotype with a few counts. This chain links TRBV6-5 with TRBJ1-1; a weak D match, TRBD1 (5 bases). This CDR3 comprises 14 residues. The ends were cut back, 1 base at V and 2 bases at J, with 8 bases in the middle. CDR1 is MNHEY, CDR2 SVGAGI, per germline. This CDR3 reads CASSYLGDNTEAFF. CDR3 sequence (DNA): TGTGCCAGCAGTTACTTGGGGGACAACACTGAAGCTTTCTTT.

This clonotype was counted many times. This sequence joins TRBV20-1 and TRBJ2-7; 8 nucleotides agree with TRBD1. J lost 4 bases, V lost 4 bases, and 6 bases had no gene match. In germline, CDR1 is DFQATT, CDR2 SNEGSKA (reference sequence). The CDR3 length is 13 residues. The CDR3, as DNA: TGCAGTGCTACACAGGGGGGTGTGTACGAGCAGTACTTC. It translates to CSATQGGVYEQYF.

V usage is TRBV4-2 and J usage is TRBJ1-1, with D maybe TRBD1 (5 bases). Germline CDR1 and CDR2: LGHNA and YNFKEQ. There are 16 residues in the CDR3. Trimming left V 1 base short and J 11 bases short, with 23 bases between. The CDR3 region has the DNA TGTGCCAGCAGCCAAGTCGAATTGATTGGGCAGGGTACGGCTTTCTTT. Amino acid sequence: CASSQVELIGQGTAFF.

The chain couples TRBV20-1 to TRBJ2-1, with TRBD1 matching 8 bases. CDR3 length equals 14 residues. The ends lost 4 bases at V and 5 bases at J; junction bases unmatched: 7. CDR1 DFQATT and CDR2 SNEGSKA come from the germline V gene (reference sequence). The DNA of the CDR3 is TGCAGTGCTATCCGGACAGGGAGAAACAATGAGCAGTTCTTC. This sequence encodes CSAIRTGRNNEQFF.

This clonotype was counted a single time. The J gene is TRBJ2-7, the V gene TRBV21-1. TRBV21-1 is a pseudogene segment. The CDR3 is 13 residues long. CDR3 protein: CANIRQSSYEQYV. The DNA of the CDR3 is TGTGCCAACATTAGGCAGTCCTCCTACGAGCAGTACGTC.

V usage is TRBV19 and J usage is TRBJ1-1; no reliable D call. CDR3 size: 13 residues. The V end was cut by 8 bases, the J end by 4 bases, with 14 bases between. Germline V CDR1 and CDR2: LNHDA, SQIVND (reference sequence). The CDR3 loop reads CASGEVRGTEAFF. CDR3 nucleotides: TGTGCCAGTGGGGAAGTGCGTGGCACTGAAGCTTTCTTT.

The genes are TRBV5-1 and TRBJ2-3, with 7 bases matching TRBD1. This CDR3 is built from 16 residues. The V and J ends lost 0 bases and 4 bases, in that order; junction bases with no gene match: 8. CDR1 is SGHRS and CDR2 is YFSETQ in the germline V gene. The CDR3 DNA sequence: TGCGCCAGCAGCTTGGAGAGGACAGGCCGAGCAGATACGCAGTATTTT. Translation: CASSLERTGRADTQYF.

This clonotype has more than one count but fewer than ten. V and J are TRBV20-1 and TRBJ1-2; D not certain. V dropped 0 bases and J dropped 4 bases, with 21 bases sitting between them. Germline assignment: CDR1 DFQATT and CDR2 SNEGSKA (reference sequence). The CDR3 is made up of 17 amino acids. CDR3 nucleotides: TGCAGTGCTAGAGATAATGAGGTAGACATAATTTTCTATGGCTACACCTTC. Translated: CSARDNEVDIIFYGYTF.

V gene TRBV4-2 combines with J gene TRBJ2-5; 9 bases are a match to TRBD1. Germline CDR1 and CDR2: LGHNA and YNFKEQ. V lost 1 base to trimming and J lost 4 bases; unmatched junction nucleotides: 13. This CDR3 contains 18 residues. In DNA, the CDR3 is TGTGCCAGCAGCCAAGGAAATACCGGGACAGGGATGGCAGAGACCCAGTACTTC. It yields the protein CASSQGNTGTGMAETQYF.

This clonotype showed up many times. The rearrangement links TRBV5-1 to TRBJ1-4, with a tentative D call TRBD1 (6 bases). CDR1 is SGHRS, CDR2 YFSETQ, per germline. The V and J ends lost 3 bases and 5 bases respectively, with 11 bases between them. This CDR3 contains 14 residues. The CDR3 bases are TGCGCCAGCAGCTGGGGACAAGCCAATGAAAAACTGTTTTTT. This encodes CASSWGQANEKLFF.

This clonotype was seen many times. The gene calls are TRBV29-1 and TRBJ2-7; D unclear. The CDR3 totals 12 residues. Germline lookup yields CDR1 SQVTM and CDR2 ANQGSEA. Trimming removed 4 bases at V and 2 bases at J, with 9 bases between. CDR3 in DNA: TGCAGCGTTGCGGAACAGACCTACGAGCAGTACTTC. Translated, it gives CSVAEQTYEQYF.

This clonotype was seen more than once but under ten times. The chain is built from TRBV15 and TRBJ2-1, with D uncertain. Germline V gene lookup returns CDR1 LNHNV and CDR2 YYDKDF (reference sequence). The CDR3 covers 13 residues. V was clipped by 1 base and J by 4 bases, with 5 bases between them. CDR3 sequence: CATSRAKYNEQFF. The CDR3 DNA sequence: TGTGCCACCAGCAGAGCCAAGTACAATGAGCAGTTCTTC.

This clonotype was counted a few times. The chain combines TRBV7-2 with TRBJ1-2; D perhaps matches TRBD1 (5 bases). Trimming stripped 3 bases from V and 5 bases from J, with 19 bases between. Germline V CDR1 and CDR2: SGHTA, FQGNSA. This CDR3 has 16 amino acids. The CDR3 DNA follows: TGTGCCAGCAGCTTTTCCGGGGCCGCTCTACTTTATGGCTACACCTTC. Its translation: CASSFSGAALLYGYTF.

V is TRBV5-5 and J is TRBJ2-1; 8 nucleotides align to TRBD1. The CDR3 contains 17 residues. Trimming at V came to 5 bases and at J to 1 base, leaving 11 bases not matched to a gene. Germline V gene data show CDR1 as SGHKS and CDR2 as YYEKEE (reference sequence). The CDR3 region has the DNA TGTGCCAGCAGTCGATCTTGGGACAGGATATCCTACAATGAGCAGTTCTTC. Translating it yields CASSRSWDRISYNEQFF.

This clonotype came up a few times. The genes are TRBV20-1 and TRBJ2-7, with 11 bases identical to TRBD2. Germline assignment: CDR1 DFQATT and CDR2 SNEGSKA (reference sequence). The trim removed 5 bases at V and 5 bases at J, leaving 8 bases unmatched. CDR3 length equals 14 residues. CDR3 coding DNA: TGCAGTGCTGCCCATCTAGCGGGGGGAAACGAGCAGTACTTC. Amino acids: CSAAHLAGGNEQYF.

This clonotype was recorded a few times. The V gene is TRBV12-3 or TRBV12-4, the J gene TRBJ2-5; D is uncertain. The CDR3 has 11 residues. The V end lost 8 bases, the J end lost 8 bases, and 12 bases lay between the germline ends. The CDR3 region has the DNA TGTGCCAGCCCCTCCCCCGAAACCCAGTACTTC. Translating gives CASPSPETQYF.